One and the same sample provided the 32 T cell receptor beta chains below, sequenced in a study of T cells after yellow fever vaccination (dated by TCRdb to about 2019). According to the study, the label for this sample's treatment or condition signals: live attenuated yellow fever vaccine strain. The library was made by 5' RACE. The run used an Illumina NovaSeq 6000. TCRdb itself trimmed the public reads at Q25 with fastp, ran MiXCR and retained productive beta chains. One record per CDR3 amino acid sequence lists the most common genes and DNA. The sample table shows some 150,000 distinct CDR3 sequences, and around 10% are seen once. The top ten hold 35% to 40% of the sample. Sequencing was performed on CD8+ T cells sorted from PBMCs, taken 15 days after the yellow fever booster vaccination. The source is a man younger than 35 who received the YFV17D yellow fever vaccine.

The CDR3 reads CASSEGRGNEKLFF. The CDR3, as DNA: TGTGCCAGCAGTGAAGGACGGGGGAATGAAAAACTGTTTTTT. This chain connects TRBV6-1 to TRBJ1-4, with D maybe TRBD1 (5 bases). The CDR3 length is 14 residues. Trimming removed 1 base from V and 5 bases from J, with 8 bases in between. Germline values: CDR1 MNHNS, CDR2 SASEGT.

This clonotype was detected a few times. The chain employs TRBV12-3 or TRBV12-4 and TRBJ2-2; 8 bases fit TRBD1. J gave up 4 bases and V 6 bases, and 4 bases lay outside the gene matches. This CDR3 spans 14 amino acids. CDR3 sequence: CASRRTGSTGELFF. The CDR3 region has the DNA TGTGCCAGCAGGAGGACAGGGTCCACCGGGGAGCTGTTTTTT.

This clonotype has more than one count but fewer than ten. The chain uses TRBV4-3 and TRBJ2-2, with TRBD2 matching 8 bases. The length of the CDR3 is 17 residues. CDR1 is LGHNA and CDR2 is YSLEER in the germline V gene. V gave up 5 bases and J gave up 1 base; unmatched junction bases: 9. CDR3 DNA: TGCGCCAGCAGCTCCCCGAGCGGGGGTGTGAACACCGGGGAGCTGTTTTTT. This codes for CASSSPSGGVNTGELFF.

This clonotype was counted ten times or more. The CDR3 sequence: CASRTGLLADTQYF. In DNA form, the CDR3 reads TGTGCCAGCAGAACGGGCCTCCTCGCAGATACGCAGTATTTT. The chain couples TRBV27 to TRBJ2-3; D ambiguous. Trimming left V 6 bases short and J 4 bases short, with 14 bases between. This CDR3 region has 14 residues. Germline V gene data show CDR1 as MNHEY and CDR2 as SMNVEV (reference sequence).

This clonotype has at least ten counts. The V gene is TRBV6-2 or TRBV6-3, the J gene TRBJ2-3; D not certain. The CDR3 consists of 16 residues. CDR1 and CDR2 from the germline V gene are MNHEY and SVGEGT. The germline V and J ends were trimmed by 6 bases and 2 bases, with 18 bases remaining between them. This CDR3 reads CASRHLDRRFTDTQYF. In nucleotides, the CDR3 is TGTGCCAGCAGACACTTGGACCGTCGTTTCACAGATACGCAGTATTTT.

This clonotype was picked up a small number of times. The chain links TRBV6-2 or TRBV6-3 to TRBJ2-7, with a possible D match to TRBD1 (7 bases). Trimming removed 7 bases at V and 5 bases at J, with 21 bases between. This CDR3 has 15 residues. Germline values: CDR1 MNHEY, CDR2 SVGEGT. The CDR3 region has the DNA TGTGCCAGCAACCTTCGGGGGACAGTAACCCACGAGCAGTACTTC. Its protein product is CASNLRGTVTHEQYF.

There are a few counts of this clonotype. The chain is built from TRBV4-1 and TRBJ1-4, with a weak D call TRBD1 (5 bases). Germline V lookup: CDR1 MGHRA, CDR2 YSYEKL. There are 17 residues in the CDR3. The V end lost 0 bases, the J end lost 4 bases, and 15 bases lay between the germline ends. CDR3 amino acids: CASSQDPWGEFNEKLFF. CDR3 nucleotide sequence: TGCGCCAGCAGCCAAGATCCGTGGGGGGAGTTTAATGAAAAACTGTTTTTT.

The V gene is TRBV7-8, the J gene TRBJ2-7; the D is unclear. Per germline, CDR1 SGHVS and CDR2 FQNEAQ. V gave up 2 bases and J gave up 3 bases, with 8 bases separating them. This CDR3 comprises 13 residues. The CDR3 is CASSLRSFYEQYF. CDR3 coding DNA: TGTGCCAGCAGCTTACGTAGTTTCTACGAGCAGTACTTC.

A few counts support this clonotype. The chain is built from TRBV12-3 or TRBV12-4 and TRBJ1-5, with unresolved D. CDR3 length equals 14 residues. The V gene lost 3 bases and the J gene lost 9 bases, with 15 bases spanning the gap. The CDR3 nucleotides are TGTGCCAGCAGTTTGTCAGGTATAGATCGGCCCCAGCATTTT. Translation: CASSLSGIDRPQHF.

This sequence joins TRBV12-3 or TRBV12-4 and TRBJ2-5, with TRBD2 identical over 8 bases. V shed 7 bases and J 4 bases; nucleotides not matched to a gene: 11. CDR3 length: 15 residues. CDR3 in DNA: TGTGCCAGCACCTCCGGGGGGGCCCGGGTAGAGACCCAGTACTTC. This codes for CASTSGGARVETQYF.

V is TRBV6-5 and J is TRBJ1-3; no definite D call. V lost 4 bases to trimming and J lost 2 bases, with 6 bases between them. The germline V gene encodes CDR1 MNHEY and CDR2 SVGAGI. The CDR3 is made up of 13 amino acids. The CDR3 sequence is CASSSAAGNTIYF. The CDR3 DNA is TGTGCCAGCAGTTCGGCGGCTGGAAACACCATATATTTT.

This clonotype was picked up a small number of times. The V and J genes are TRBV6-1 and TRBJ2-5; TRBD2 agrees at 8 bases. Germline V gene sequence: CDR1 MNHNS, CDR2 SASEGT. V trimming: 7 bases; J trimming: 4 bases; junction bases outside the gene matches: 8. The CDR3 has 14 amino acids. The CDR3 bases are TGTGCCAGCACCGACGGGGGGGGCCTAGAGACCCAGTACTTC. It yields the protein CASTDGGGLETQYF.

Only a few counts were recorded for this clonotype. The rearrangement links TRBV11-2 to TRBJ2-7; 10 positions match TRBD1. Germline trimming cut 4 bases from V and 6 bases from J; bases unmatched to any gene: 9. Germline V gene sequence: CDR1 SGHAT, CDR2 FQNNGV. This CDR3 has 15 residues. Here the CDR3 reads CASSSGTGDFREQYF. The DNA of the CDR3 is TGTGCCAGCAGCTCCGGGACAGGGGATTTCCGCGAGCAGTACTTC.

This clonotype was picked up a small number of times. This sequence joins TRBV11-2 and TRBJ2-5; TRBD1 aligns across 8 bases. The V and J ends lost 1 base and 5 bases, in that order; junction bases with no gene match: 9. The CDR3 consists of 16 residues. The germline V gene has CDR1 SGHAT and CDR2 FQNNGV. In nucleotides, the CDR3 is TGTGCCAGCAGCTTAGGTTCCAGGGGGCGCCGGGAGACCCAGTACTTC. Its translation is CASSLGSRGRRETQYF.

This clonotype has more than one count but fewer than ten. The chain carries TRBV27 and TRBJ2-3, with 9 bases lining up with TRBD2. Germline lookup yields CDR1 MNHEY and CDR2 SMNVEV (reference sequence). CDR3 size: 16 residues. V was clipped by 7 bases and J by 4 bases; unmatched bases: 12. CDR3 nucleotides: TGTGCCAGCACCCTAACCCCTAGCGGGGTTGCAGATACGCAGTATTTT. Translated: CASTLTPSGVADTQYF.

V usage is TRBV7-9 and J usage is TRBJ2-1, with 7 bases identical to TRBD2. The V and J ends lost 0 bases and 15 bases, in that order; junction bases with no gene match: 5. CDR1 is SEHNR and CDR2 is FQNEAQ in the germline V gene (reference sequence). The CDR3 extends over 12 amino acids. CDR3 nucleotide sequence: TGTGCCAGCAGCTTAGCGGGGGGGAGTCCGTTCTTC. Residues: CASSLAGGSPFF.

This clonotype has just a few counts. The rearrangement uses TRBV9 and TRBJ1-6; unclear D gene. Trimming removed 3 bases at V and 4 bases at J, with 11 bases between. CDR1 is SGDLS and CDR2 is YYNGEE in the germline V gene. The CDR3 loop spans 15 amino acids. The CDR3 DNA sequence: TGTGCCAGCAGCGCCTCCGGATCTTATAATTCACCCCTCCACTTT. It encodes CASSASGSYNSPLHF.

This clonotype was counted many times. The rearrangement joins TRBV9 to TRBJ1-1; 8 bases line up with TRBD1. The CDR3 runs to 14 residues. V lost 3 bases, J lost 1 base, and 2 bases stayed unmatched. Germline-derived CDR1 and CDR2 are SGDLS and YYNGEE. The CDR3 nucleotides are TGTGCCAGCAGCGGCGGACAGGGGAACACTGAAGCTTTCTTT. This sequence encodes CASSGGQGNTEAFF.

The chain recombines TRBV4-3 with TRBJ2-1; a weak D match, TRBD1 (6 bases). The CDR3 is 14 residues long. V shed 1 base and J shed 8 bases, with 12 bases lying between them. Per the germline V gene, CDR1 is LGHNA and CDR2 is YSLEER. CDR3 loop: CASSQVNREYEQFF. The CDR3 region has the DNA TGCGCCAGCAGCCAAGTTAACAGGGAGTATGAGCAGTTCTTC.

Here the CDR3 reads CASSQTLRTEAFF. The CDR3 DNA follows: TGTGCCAGCAGCCAAACACTTAGGACTGAAGCTTTCTTT. The chain recombines TRBV4-2 with TRBJ1-1; D is uncertain. CDR3 length: 13 residues. V was shortened by 2 bases and J by 5 bases, with 9 bases between the two germline ends. CDR1 is LGHNA and CDR2 is YNFKEQ in the germline V gene.

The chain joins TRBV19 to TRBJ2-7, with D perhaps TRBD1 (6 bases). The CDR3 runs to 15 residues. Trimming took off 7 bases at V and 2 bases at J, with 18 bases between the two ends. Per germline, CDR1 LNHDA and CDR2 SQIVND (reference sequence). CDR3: CASTGGIRGPYEQYF. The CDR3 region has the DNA TGTGCCAGTACCGGTGGAATCAGGGGACCCTACGAGCAGTACTTC.

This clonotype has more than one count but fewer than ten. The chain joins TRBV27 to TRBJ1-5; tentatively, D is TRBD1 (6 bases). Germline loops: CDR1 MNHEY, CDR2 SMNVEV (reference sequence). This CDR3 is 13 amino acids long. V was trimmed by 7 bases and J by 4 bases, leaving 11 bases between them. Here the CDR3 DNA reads TGTGCCAGCAAGGGGGGATCTAATCAGCCCCAGCATTTT. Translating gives CASKGGSNQPQHF.

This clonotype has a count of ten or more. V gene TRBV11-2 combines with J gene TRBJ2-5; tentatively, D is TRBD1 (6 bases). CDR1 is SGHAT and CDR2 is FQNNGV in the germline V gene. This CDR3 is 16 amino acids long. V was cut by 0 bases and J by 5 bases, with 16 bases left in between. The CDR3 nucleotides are TGTGCCAGCAGCTTAGATCTCAGGGGTTCGGGCGAGACCCAGTACTTC. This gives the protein CASSLDLRGSGETQYF.

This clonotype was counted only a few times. This chain's CDR3 is CASSPYRGETQYF. Written as DNA, the CDR3 is TGCGCCAGCAGCCCTTACAGGGGGGAGACCCAGTACTTC. This chain uses TRBV4-1 with TRBJ2-5; TRBD1 matches at 8 bases. The CDR3 has 13 amino acids. Germline V gene lookup returns CDR1 MGHRA and CDR2 YSYEKL. Trimming at V came to 4 bases and at J to 5 bases, leaving 3 bases not matched to a gene.

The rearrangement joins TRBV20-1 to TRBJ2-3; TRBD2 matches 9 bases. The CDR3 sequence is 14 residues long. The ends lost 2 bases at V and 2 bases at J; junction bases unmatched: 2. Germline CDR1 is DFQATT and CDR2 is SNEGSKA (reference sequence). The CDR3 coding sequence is TGCAGTGCTAGACTAGCGGGGTTCACAGATACGCAGTATTTT. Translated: CSARLAGFTDTQYF.

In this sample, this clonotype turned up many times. CDR3 DNA: TGTGCCAGCAGTTTGAGGCCGCGGGGCTATGGCTACACCTTC. Translating gives CASSLRPRGYGYTF. The chain uses TRBV6-5 and TRBJ1-2; no firm D call. The germline V gene has CDR1 MNHEY and CDR2 SVGAGI. Trimming left V 4 bases short and J 4 bases short, with 13 bases between. This CDR3 region has 14 residues.

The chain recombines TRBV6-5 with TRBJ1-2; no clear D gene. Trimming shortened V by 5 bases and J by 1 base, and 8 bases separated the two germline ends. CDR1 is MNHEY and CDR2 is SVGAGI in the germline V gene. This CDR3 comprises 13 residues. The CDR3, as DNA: TGTGCCAGCAGTGGCGGGAATAACTATGGCTACACCTTC. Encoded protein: CASSGGNNYGYTF.

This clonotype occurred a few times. The CDR3: CASSDWTSGGLEETQYF. CDR3 in DNA: TGTGCCAGCAGCGACTGGACTAGCGGGGGACTGGAAGAGACCCAGTACTTC. The gene calls are TRBV11-2 and TRBJ2-5, with TRBD2 matching 13 bases. The trim removed 5 bases at V and 3 bases at J, leaving 9 bases unmatched. This CDR3 has 17 amino acids. The germline V gene encodes CDR1 SGHAT and CDR2 FQNNGV.

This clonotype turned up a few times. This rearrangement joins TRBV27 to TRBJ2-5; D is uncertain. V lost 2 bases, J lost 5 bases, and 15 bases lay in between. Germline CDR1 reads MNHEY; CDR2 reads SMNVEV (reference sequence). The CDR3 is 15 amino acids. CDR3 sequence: CASSLSLVSFETQYF. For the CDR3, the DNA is TGTGCCAGCAGTTTAAGCCTGGTTAGCTTTGAGACCCAGTACTTC.

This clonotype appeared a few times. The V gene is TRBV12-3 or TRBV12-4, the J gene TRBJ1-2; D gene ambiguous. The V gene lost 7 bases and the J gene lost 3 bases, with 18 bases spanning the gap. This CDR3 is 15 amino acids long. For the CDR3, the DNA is TGTGCCAGCACTGACCACTCCGGAGGGTACTATGGCTACACCTTC. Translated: CASTDHSGGYYGYTF.

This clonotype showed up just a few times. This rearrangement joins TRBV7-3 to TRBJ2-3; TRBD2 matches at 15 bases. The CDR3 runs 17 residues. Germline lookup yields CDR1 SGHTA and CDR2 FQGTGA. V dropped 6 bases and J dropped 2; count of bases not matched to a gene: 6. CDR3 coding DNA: TGTGCCAGCAGTTCCGGACTAGCGGGGGGGGACACAGATACGCAGTATTTT. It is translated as CASSSGLAGGDTDTQYF.

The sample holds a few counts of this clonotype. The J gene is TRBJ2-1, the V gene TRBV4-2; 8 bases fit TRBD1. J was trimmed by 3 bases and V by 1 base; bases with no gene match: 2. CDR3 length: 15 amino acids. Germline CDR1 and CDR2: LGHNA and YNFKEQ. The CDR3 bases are TGTGCCAGCAGCCAAGGGACAGGGTACTACAATGAGCAGTTCTTC. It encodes CASSQGTGYYNEQFF.